This T cell receptor beta chain was obtained from a study of T cells in Graves' hyperthyroidism and ophthalmopathy. Study-wide results and caveats: Among thyroid clonotypes expanded above 0.001, most also appeared in blood.

RNA transcripts were the template for amplifying TCR beta CDR3 regions. RT-PCR in the first round (using the HTBI primer set) targeted the TCR CDR3. TCRdb re-analysed the multiplex PCR reads in MiXCR, keeping a single row per CDR3 protein. Seen here are almost 600,000 distinct CDR3 sequences, around 42% observed once, and the top ten hold about 8.3%. No progression to ophthalmopathy during 18 months of follow-up defined stable disease. V was clipped by 3 bases and J by 2 bases, with 14 bases between them. This CDR3 region has 16 residues. Germline V gene data show CDR1 as LNHNV and CDR2 as YYDKDF (reference sequence). Turning to this clonotype: The target antigen is unknown.

V usage is TRBV15 and J usage is TRBJ1-5, with D perhaps TRBD1 (5 bases). Sample: peripheral blood or thyroid tissue (not recorded which). This receptor was obtained from a young woman with Graves' hyperthyroidism. For the CDR3, the DNA is TGTGCCACCAGCAGCTTGGGGCAGGGCGGCAATCAGCCCCAGCATTTT. Protein: CATSSLGQGGNQPQHF.